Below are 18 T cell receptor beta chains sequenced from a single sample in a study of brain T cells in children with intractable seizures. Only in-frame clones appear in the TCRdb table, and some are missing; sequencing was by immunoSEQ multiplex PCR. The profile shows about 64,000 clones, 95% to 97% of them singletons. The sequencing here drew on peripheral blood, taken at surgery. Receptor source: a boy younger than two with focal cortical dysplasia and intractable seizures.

CDR3: CASSNAVYNSPLHF. In DNA form, the CDR3 reads TGTGCCAGCAGTAACGCCGTTTATAATTCACCCCTCCACTTT. This sequence joins TRBV28 and TRBJ1-6; no clear D. Trimming cost V 5 bases and J 4 bases, with 9 bases left between them. The CDR3 has 14 amino acids. CDR1 and CDR2 from the germline V gene are MDHEN and SYDVKM.

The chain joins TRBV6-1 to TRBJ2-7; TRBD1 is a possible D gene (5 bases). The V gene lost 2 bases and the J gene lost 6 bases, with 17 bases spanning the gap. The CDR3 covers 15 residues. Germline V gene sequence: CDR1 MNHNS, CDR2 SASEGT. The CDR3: CASSEKVAGLGEQYF. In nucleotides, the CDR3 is TGTGCCAGCAGTGAAAAGGTGGCAGGGCTGGGCGAGCAGTACTTC.

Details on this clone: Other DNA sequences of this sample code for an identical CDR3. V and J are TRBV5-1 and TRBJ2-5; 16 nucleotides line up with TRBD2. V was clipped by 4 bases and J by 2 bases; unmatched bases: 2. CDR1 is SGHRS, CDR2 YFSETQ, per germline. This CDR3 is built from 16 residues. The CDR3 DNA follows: TGCGCCAGCAGCCCGGGACTAGCGGGGGGGCAAGAGACCCAGTACTTC. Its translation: CASSPGLAGGQETQYF.

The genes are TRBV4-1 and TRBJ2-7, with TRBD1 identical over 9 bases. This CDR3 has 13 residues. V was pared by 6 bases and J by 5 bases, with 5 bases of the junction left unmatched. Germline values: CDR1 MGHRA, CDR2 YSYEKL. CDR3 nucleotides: TGCGCCAGCAGGGGACAGGGTGAAGACGAGCAGTACTTC. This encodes CASRGQGEDEQYF.

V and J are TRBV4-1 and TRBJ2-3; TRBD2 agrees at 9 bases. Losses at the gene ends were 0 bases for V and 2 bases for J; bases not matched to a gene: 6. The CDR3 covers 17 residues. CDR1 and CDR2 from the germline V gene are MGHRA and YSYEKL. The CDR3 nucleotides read TGCGCCAGCAGCCAAGATCAGACTAGCGGTCCCACAGATACGCAGTATTTT. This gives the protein CASSQDQTSGPTDTQYF.

The chain's CDR3 is CASSLRGHETDFYEQYF. CDR3 in DNA: TGTGCCAGCAGTTTACGGGGACATGAGACGGATTTCTACGAGCAGTACTTC. This chain joins TRBV27 and TRBJ2-7; weak D call: TRBD1 (6 bases). Germline CDR1 MNHEY, CDR2 SMNVEV (reference sequence). V was trimmed by 2 bases and J by 3 bases, leaving 20 bases between them. CDR3 length equals 17 residues.

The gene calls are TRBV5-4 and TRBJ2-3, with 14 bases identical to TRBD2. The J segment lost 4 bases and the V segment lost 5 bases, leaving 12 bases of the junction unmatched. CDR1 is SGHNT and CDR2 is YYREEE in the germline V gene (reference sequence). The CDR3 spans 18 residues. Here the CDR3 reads CASRSMRGLAGDADTQYF. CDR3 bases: TGTGCCAGCAGGTCGATGAGGGGACTAGCGGGGGATGCAGATACGCAGTATTTT.

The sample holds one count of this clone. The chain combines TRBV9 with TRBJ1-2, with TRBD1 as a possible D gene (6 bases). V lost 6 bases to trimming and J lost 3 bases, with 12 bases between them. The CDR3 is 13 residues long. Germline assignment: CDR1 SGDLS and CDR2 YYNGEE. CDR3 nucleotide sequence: TGTGCCAGCAAGTCGGACAGAGACTATGGCTACACCTTC. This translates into CASKSDRDYGYTF.

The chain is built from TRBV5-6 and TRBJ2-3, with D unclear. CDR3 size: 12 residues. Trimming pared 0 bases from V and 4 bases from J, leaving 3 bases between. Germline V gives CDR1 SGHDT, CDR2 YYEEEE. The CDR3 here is CASSLGADTQYF. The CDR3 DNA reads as TGTGCCAGCAGCTTGGGGGCAGATACGCAGTATTTT.

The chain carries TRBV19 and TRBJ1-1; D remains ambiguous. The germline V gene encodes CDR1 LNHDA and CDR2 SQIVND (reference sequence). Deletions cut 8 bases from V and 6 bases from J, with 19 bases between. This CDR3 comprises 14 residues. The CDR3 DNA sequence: TGTGCCAGTCAAACCTTGTGGTACAGCTCTGAAGCTTTCTTT. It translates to CASQTLWYSSEAFF.

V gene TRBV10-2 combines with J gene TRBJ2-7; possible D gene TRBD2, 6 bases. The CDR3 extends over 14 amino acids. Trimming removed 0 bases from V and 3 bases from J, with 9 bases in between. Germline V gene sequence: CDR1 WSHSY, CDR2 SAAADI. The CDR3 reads CASSESRRDYEQYF. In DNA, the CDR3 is TGCGCCAGCAGTGAGTCGAGGCGGGACTACGAGCAGTACTTC.

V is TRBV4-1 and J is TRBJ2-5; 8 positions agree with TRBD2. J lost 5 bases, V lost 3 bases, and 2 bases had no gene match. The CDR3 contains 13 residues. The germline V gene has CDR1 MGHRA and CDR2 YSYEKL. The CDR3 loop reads CASSQGLVETQYF. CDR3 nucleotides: TGCGCCAGCAGCCAGGGACTAGTGGAGACCCAGTACTTC.

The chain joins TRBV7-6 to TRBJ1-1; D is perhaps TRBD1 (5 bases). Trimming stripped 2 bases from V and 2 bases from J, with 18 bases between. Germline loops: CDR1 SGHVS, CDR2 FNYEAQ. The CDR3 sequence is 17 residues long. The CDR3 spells CASSLREGTYHNTEAFF. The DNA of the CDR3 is TGTGCCAGCAGCTTAAGGGAGGGGACCTACCATAACACTGAAGCTTTCTTT.

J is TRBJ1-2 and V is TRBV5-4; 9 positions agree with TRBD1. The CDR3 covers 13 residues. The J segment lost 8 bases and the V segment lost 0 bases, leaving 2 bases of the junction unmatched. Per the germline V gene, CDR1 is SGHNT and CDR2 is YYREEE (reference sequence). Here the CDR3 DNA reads TGTGCCAGCAGCTTGGGGACAGGGGTAGGCTACACCTTC. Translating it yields CASSLGTGVGYTF.

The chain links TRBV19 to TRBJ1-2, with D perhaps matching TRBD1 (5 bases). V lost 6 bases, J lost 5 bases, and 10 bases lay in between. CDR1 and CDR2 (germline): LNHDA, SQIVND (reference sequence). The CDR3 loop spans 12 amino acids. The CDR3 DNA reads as TGTGCCAGTAGGGCAGGGACTTATGGCTACACCTTC. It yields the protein CASRAGTYGYTF.

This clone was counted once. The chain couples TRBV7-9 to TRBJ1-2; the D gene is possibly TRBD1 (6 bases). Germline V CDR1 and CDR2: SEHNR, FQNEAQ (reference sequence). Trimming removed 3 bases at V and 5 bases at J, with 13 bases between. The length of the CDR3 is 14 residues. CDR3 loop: CASSFHDTGYGYTF. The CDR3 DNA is TGTGCCAGCAGCTTCCACGACACAGGGTATGGCTACACCTTC.

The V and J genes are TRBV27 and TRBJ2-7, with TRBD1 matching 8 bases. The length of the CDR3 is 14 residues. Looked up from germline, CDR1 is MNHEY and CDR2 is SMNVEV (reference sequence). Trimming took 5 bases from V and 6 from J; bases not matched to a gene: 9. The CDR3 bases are TGTGCCAGCAGTATGTCAGGGGGCGCGCCCGAGCAGTACTTC. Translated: CASSMSGGAPEQYF.

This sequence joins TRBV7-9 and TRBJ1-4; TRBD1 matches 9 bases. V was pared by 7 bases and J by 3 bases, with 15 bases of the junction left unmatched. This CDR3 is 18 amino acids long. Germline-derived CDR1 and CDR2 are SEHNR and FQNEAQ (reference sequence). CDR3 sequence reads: CASTTSRTGVLSNEKLFF. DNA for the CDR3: TGTGCCAGCACCACGTCCCGGACAGGGGTTTTGTCTAATGAAAAACTGTTTTTT.